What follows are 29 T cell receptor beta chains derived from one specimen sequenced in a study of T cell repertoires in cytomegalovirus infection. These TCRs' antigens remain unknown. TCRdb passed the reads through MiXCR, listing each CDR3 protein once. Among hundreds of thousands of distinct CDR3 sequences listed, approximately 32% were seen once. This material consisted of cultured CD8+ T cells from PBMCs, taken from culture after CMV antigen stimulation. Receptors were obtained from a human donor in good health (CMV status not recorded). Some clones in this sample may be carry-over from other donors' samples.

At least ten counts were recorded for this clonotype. CDR3 DNA: TGTGCCAGCAGTTCCCTTCGACAGGGAGGGGGAAACATTCAGTACTTC. It yields the protein CASSSLRQGGGNIQYF. The rearrangement joins TRBV6-5 to TRBJ2-4; D possibly matches TRBD1 or TRBD2 (7 bases each). The germline V gene encodes CDR1 MNHEY and CDR2 SVGAGI. Trimming took off 4 bases at V and 6 bases at J, with 19 bases between the two ends. The CDR3 sequence is 16 residues long.

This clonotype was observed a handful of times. CDR3 sequence reads: CASSQDFVSTNEKLFF. The CDR3 DNA reads TGTGCCAGCAGCCAAGATTTCGTGTCAACTAATGAAAAACTGTTTTTT. The chain recombines TRBV4-2 with TRBJ1-4; no clear D gene. Trimming took 0 bases from V and 0 from J, leaving 8 bases between them. Germline V gene lookup returns CDR1 LGHNA and CDR2 YNFKEQ. CDR3 length: 16 amino acids.

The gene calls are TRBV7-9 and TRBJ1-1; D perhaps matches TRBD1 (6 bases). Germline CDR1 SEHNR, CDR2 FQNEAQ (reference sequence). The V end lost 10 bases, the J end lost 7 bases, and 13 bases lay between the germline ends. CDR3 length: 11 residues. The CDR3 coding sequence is TGTGCCATCCCGGAGGGGGTTGAAGCTTTCTTT. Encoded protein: CAIPEGVEAFF.

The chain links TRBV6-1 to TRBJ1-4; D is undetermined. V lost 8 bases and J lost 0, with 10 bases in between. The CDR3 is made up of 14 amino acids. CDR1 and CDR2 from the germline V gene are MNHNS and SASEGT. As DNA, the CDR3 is TGTGCCAGCCGGGGATACTCAACTAATGAAAAACTGTTTTTT. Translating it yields CASRGYSTNEKLFF.

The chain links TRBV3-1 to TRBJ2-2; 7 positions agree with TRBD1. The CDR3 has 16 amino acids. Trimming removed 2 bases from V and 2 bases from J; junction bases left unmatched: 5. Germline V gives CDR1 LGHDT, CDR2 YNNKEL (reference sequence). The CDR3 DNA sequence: TGTGCCAGCAGCCAATGGGGACAGACAAACACCGGGGAGCTGTTTTTT. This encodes CASSQWGQTNTGELFF.

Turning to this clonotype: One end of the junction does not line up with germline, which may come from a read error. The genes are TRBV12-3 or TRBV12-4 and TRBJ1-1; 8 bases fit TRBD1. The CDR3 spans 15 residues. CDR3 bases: TGTGTCAGCAGTTTAGTAGGACAGGGAGTCTCTGAAGCTTTCTTT. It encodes CVSSLVGQGVSEAFF.

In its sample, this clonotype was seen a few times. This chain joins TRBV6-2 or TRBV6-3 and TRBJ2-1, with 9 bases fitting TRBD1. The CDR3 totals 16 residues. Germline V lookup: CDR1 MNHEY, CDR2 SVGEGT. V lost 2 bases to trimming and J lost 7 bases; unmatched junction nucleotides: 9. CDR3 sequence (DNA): TGTGCCAGCAGTTACCCCCCCGGGACAGGGTGGAATGAGCAGTTCTTC. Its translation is CASSYPPGTGWNEQFF.

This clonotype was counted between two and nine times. CDR3: CASSLSRSAEAFF. In DNA form, the CDR3 reads TGTGCCAGCAGTTTATCGAGGTCAGCTGAAGCTTTCTTT. The chain uses TRBV27 and TRBJ1-1, with unresolved D. The V gene lost 0 bases and the J gene lost 6 bases, with 8 bases spanning the gap. The CDR3 covers 13 residues. CDR1 is MNHEY and CDR2 is SMNVEV in the germline V gene (reference sequence).

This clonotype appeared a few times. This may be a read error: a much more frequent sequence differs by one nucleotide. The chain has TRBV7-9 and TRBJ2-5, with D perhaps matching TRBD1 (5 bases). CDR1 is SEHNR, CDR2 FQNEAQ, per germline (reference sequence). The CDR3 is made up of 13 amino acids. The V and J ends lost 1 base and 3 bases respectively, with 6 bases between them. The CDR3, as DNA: TGTGCCAGCAGCTTAGGACAGAAAGAGACCCAGTACTTC. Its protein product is CASSLGQKETQYF.

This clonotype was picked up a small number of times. CDR3 residues: CASSTGSYYEQYF. The CDR3 coding sequence is TGTGCCAGCAGTACAGGATCCTACTACGAGCAGTACTTC. V and J are TRBV27 and TRBJ2-7; D possibly corresponds to TRBD1 (5 bases). The CDR3 contains 13 residues. CDR1 is MNHEY and CDR2 is SMNVEV in the germline V gene (reference sequence). V lost 5 bases, J lost 3 bases, and 11 bases lay in between.

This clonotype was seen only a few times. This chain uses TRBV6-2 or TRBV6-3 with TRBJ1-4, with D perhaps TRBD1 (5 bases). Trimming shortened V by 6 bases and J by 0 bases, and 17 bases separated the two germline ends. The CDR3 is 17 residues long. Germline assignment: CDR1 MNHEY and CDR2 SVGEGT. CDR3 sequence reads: CASRPGTMGATNEKLFF. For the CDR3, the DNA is TGTGCCAGCAGACCCGGGACGATGGGCGCAACTAATGAAAAACTGTTTTTT.

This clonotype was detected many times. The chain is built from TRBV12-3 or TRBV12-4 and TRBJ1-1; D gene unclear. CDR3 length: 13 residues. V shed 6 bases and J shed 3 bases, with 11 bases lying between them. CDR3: CASRGGGDTEAFF. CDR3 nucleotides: TGTGCCAGCAGGGGCGGTGGGGACACTGAAGCTTTCTTT.

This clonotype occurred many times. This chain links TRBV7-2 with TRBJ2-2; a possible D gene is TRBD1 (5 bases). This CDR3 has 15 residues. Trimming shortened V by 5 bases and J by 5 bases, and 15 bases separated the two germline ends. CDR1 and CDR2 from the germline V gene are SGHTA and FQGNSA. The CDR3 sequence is CASSVTRGSTGELFF. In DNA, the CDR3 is TGTGCCAGCAGCGTAACAAGGGGATCGACCGGGGAGCTGTTTTTT.

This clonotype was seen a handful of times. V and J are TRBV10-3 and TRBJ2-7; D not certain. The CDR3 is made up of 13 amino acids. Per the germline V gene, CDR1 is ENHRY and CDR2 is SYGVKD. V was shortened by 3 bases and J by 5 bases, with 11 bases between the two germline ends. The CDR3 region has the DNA TGTGCCATCAGTGAACGTCAGATCGACGAGCAGTACTTC. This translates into CAISERQIDEQYF.

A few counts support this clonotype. The CDR3 DNA follows: TGTGCCACCTCGGGAAGGACAGATTCAAAAGAGACCCAGTACTTC. This translates into CATSGRTDSKETQYF. V is TRBV24-1 and J is TRBJ2-5, with a tentative D call TRBD1 (6 bases). Germline V gene data show CDR1 as KGHDR and CDR2 as SFDVKD. Between the trimmed V and J ends, which lost 9 bases and 3 bases, there was a span of 19 bases. This CDR3 is 15 amino acids long.

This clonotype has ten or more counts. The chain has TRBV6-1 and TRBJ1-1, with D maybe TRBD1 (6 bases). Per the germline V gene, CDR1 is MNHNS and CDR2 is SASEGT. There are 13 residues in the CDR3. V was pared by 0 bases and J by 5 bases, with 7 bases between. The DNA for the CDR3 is TGTGCCAGCAGTGAAGCGAGGGGGACTGAAGCTTTCTTT. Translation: CASSEARGTEAFF.

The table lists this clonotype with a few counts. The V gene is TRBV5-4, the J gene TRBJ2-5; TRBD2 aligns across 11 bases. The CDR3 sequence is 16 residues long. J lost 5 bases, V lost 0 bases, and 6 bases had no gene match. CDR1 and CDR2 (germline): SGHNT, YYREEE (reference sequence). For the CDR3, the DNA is TGTGCCAGCAGCTTGGCTTTAGCGGGGGGGTTCGAGACCCAGTACTTC. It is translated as CASSLALAGGFETQYF.

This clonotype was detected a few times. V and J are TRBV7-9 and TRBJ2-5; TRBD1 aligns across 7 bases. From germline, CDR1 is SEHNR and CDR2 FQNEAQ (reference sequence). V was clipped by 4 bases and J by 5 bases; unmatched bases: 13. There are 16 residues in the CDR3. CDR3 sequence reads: CASSSSEQGMRETQYF. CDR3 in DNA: TGTGCCAGCAGCTCCTCGGAACAGGGGATGCGGGAGACCCAGTACTTC.

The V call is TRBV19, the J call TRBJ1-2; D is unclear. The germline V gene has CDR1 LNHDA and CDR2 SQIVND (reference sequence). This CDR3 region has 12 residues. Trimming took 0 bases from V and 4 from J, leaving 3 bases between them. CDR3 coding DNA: TGTGCCAGTAGTATAGATCGCTATGGCTACACCTTC. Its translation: CASSIDRYGYTF.

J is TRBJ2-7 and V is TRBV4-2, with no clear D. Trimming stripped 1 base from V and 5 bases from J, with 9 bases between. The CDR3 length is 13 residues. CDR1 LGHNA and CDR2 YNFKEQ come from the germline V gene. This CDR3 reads CASSQVLKDEQYF. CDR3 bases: TGTGCCAGCAGCCAAGTCCTCAAGGACGAGCAGTACTTC.

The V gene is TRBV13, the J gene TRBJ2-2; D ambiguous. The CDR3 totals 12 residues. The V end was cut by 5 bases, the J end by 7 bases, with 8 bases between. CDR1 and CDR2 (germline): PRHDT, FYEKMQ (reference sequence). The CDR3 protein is CASSNGDGELFF. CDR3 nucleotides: TGTGCCAGCAGCAACGGTGACGGGGAGCTGTTTTTT.

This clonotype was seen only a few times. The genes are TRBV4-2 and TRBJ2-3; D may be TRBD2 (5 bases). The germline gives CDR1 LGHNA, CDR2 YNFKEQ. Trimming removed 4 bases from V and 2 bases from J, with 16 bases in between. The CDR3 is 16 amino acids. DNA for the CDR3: TGTGCCAGCAGCCCCATTGGAGCGGCGAACACAGATACGCAGTATTTT. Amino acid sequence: CASSPIGAANTDTQYF.

The CDR3 region is CASTPTGTGGSPLHF. The CDR3 coding sequence is TGTGCCAGCACCCCGACCGGGACAGGGGGATCACCCCTCCACTTT. This sequence joins TRBV6-5 and TRBJ1-6; 11 nucleotides align to TRBD1. V shed 7 bases and J 10 bases; nucleotides not matched to a gene: 9. The CDR3 contains 15 residues. CDR1 and CDR2 (germline): MNHEY, SVGAGI.

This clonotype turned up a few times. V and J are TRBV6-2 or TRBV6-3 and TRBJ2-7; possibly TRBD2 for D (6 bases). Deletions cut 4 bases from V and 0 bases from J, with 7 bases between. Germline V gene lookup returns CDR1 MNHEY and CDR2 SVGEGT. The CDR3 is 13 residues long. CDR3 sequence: CASSWDFSYEQYV. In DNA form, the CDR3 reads TGTGCCAGCAGTTGGGACTTCTCCTACGAGCAGTACGTC.

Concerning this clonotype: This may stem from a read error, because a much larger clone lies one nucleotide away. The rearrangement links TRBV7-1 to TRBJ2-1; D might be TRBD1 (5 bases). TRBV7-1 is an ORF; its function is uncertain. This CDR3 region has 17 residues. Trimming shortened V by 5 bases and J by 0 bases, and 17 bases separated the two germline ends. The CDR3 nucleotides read TGTGCCAGCAGCGACGCGGTAGGGGAAGGCTCCTACAATGAGCAGTTCTTC. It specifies CASSDAVGEGSYNEQFF.

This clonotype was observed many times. The CDR3 sequence is CASSLAPQTVPNYGYTF. The DNA of the CDR3 is TGTGCCAGCAGCTTAGCCCCACAGACGGTCCCGAACTATGGCTACACCTTC. This sequence joins TRBV7-8 and TRBJ1-2; D unclear. Trimming pared 0 bases from V and 2 bases from J, leaving 16 bases between. Per germline, CDR1 SGHVS and CDR2 FQNEAQ. The CDR3 runs to 17 residues.

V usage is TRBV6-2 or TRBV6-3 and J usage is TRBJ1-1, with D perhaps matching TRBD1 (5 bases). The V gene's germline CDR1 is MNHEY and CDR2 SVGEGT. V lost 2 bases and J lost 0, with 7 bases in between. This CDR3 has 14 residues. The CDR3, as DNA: TGTGCCAGCAGTTACCCGACAGTGAACACTGAAGCTTTCTTT. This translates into CASSYPTVNTEAFF.

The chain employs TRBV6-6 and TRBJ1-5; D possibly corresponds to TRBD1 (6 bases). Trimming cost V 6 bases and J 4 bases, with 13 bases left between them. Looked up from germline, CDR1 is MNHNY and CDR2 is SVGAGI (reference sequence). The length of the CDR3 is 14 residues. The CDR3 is CASRPRQANQPQHF. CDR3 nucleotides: TGTGCCAGCAGACCAAGACAGGCGAATCAGCCCCAGCATTTT.

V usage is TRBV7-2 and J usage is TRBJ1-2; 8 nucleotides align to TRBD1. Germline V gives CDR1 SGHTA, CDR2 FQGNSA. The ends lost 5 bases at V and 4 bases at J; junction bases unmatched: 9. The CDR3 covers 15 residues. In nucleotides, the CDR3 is TGTACCAGCAGCGGTCCGGGACAGGAGGGCTATGGCTACACCTTC. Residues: CTSSGPGQEGYGYTF.